Below are 18 T cell receptor beta chains sequenced from a single sample in a study of blood T cell repertoires in COVID-19. The protocol was immunoSEQ multiplex PCR, while the TCRdb copy is restricted to in-frame clones and leaves out a portion. The sample contains 60,000 or so clones, approximately 89% of which appear only once. Sequencing used peripheral blood. These receptors were collected from a woman in her sixties or seventies with active COVID-19.

The rearrangement uses TRBV3-1 (or the pseudogene TRBV3-2) and TRBJ1-4, with TRBD1 matching over 9 bases. Germline CDR1 and CDR2: LGHDT and YNNKEL (reference sequence). There are 16 residues in the CDR3. Trimming at V came to 0 bases and at J to 7 bases, leaving 6 bases not matched to a gene. The CDR3 sequence is CASSQDLGTGFEKLFF. The CDR3 coding sequence is TGTGCCAGCAGCCAAGATCTGGGGACAGGGTTTGAAAAACTGTTTTTT.

This chain uses TRBV10-3 with TRBJ1-3; TRBD1 agrees at 7 bases. The CDR3 extends over 13 amino acids. J was trimmed by 6 bases and V by 4 bases; bases with no gene match: 3. CDR1 is ENHRY and CDR2 is SYGVKD in the germline V gene. In DNA form, the CDR3 reads TGTGCCATCAGTGCAGACAGGGTAAACACCATATATTTT. Its translation is CAISADRVNTIYF.

This clone showed up just once. The chain couples TRBV29-1 to TRBJ2-7; 8 bases agree with TRBD1. Germline V gives CDR1 SQVTM, CDR2 ANQGSEA. V trimming: 2 bases; J trimming: 7 bases; junction bases outside the gene matches: 7. This CDR3 is 13 amino acids long. CDR3 nucleotides: TGCAGCGTTGAAATCGACAGGGGAGGAGAGCAGTACTTC. Translating gives CSVEIDRGGEQYF.

This clone came up a few times. The rearrangement joins TRBV11-2 to TRBJ2-2, with a weak D call TRBD1 (6 bases). The CDR3 runs 12 residues. Germline V gene lookup returns CDR1 SGHAT and CDR2 FQNNGV. The ends were cut back, 5 bases at V and 6 bases at J, with 7 bases in the middle. The CDR3 DNA reads TGTGCCAGCAGCAAGGGGGCCGGGGAGCTGTTTTTT. This sequence encodes CASSKGAGELFF.

The rearrangement links TRBV18 to TRBJ1-3; D not resolved. V was cut by 3 bases and J by 0 bases, with 15 bases left in between. The CDR3 totals 17 residues. The germline gives CDR1 KGHSH, CDR2 LQKENI. DNA for the CDR3: TGTGCCAGCTCACCGCCCGGGGAGAGACTCTCTGGAAACACCATATATTTT. This sequence encodes CASSPPGERLSGNTIYF.

Written as DNA, the CDR3 is TGTGCCAGTAGCCTGGGCGTGAGCGGATTAGCTTTCTTT. Translation gives CASSLGVSGLAFF. The chain combines TRBV19 with TRBJ1-1; unclear D gene. This CDR3 has 13 residues. Germline V gene lookup returns CDR1 LNHDA and CDR2 SQIVND (reference sequence). V lost 6 bases and J 10 bases, leaving 18 bases between the germline ends.

V usage is TRBV7-9 and J usage is TRBJ1-3, with a possible D match to TRBD1 (6 bases). Germline CDR1 is SEHNR and CDR2 is FQNEAQ (reference sequence). This CDR3 comprises 16 residues. The ends were cut back, 5 bases at V and 0 bases at J, with 14 bases in the middle. The CDR3 bases are TGTGCCAGCAGCGCTGTTCAGGGGTACTCTGGAAACACCATATATTTT. Protein: CASSAVQGYSGNTIYF.

The gene calls are TRBV7-6 and TRBJ2-7; 7 nucleotides match TRBD1. Germline values: CDR1 SGHVS, CDR2 FNYEAQ. With 5 bases clipped from V and 4 bases from J, the junction kept 5 bases outside the gene matches. The CDR3 is 13 residues long. CDR3: CASSAGTAYEQYF. The CDR3 bases are TGTGCCAGCAGCGCCGGGACAGCATACGAGCAGTACTTC.

V and J are TRBV5-8 and TRBJ2-7; D perhaps matches TRBD2 (5 bases). Germline lookup yields CDR1 SGHTS and CDR2 YDEGEE. This CDR3 region has 12 residues. Trimming removed 4 bases from V and 6 bases from J, with 11 bases in between. For the CDR3, the DNA is TGTGCCAGCAGCCGGGAAGTATTCGAGCAGTACTTC. Its protein is CASSREVFEQYF.

The count of this clone is one. This CDR3 is also generated by other DNA sequences in the sample. The rearrangement joins TRBV18 to TRBJ1-2, with 10 bases aligning to TRBD1. J was trimmed by 5 bases and V by 6 bases; bases with no gene match: 18. Germline V gene lookup returns CDR1 KGHSH and CDR2 LQKENI. CDR3 length: 18 residues. CDR3 region: CASSLSGTGVAKEYGYTF. The CDR3 nucleotides are TGTGCCAGCTCGCTCTCCGGGACAGGGGTGGCTAAGGAGTATGGCTACACCTTC. The variable domain in full, with the rest retrieved from reference TRBV18 and TRBJ1-2, is NAGVMQNPRHLVRRRGQEARLRCSPMKGHSHVYWYRQLPEEGLKFMVYLQKENIIDESGMPKERFSAEFPKEGPSILRIQQVVRGDSAAYFCASSLSGTGVAKEYGYTFGSGTRLTVV.

The chain is built from TRBV10-3 and TRBJ1-2; perhaps TRBD1 as D (6 bases). The CDR3 is made up of 13 amino acids. Trimming removed 10 bases from V and 8 bases from J, with 20 bases in between. Germline V lookup: CDR1 ENHRY, CDR2 SYGVKD. CDR3 sequence reads: CATTKGGGEGYTF. The CDR3 region has the DNA TGTGCCACTACCAAGGGCGGGGGCGAGGGCTACACCTTC.

The rearrangement links TRBV6-5 to TRBJ2-7; 7 bases agree with TRBD2. V shed 6 bases and J 3 bases; nucleotides not matched to a gene: 5. The germline V gene encodes CDR1 MNHEY and CDR2 SVGAGI. The CDR3 runs 13 residues. The CDR3 nucleotides are TGTGCCAGCAGACGACTAGCCCGCTACGAGCAGTACTTC. Encoded protein: CASRRLARYEQYF.

The chain employs TRBV3-1 (or the pseudogene TRBV3-2) and TRBJ2-1; D unclear. The germline gives CDR1 LGHDT, CDR2 YNNKEL (reference sequence). The CDR3 runs to 15 residues. Trimming left V 4 bases short and J 8 bases short, with 18 bases between. The CDR3 coding sequence is TGTGCCAGCAGCCCTACGAGGCTACCTAGGTATGAGCAGTTCTTC. Encoded protein: CASSPTRLPRYEQFF.

The chain uses TRBV5-1 and TRBJ1-1, with a possible D match to TRBD1 (5 bases). CDR1 is SGHRS and CDR2 is YFSETQ in the germline V gene. The CDR3 is 13 amino acids. Trimming took off 0 bases at V and 12 bases at J, with 15 bases between the two ends. The CDR3: CASSLGQGSGPFF. The CDR3 DNA follows: TGCGCCAGCAGCTTGGGGCAGGGTTCTGGCCCTTTCTTT. Combining the CDR3 with reference TRBV5-1 and TRBJ1-1 gives the whole variable domain KAGVTQTPRYLIKTRGQQVTLSCSPISGHRSVSWYQQTPGQGLQFLFEYFSETQRNKGNFPGRFSGRQFSNSRSEMNVSTLELGDSALYLCASSLGQGSGPFFGQGTRLTVV.

The chain has TRBV6-5 and TRBJ2-5, with 12 bases that match TRBD1. This CDR3 is built from 16 residues. Germline V gene data show CDR1 as MNHEY and CDR2 as SVGAGI. Germline trimming cut 2 bases from V and 5 bases from J; bases unmatched to any gene: 6. CDR3 loop: CASSYGGTGGLETQYF. CDR3 in DNA: TGTGCCAGCAGTTACGGGGGGACAGGGGGCCTTGAGACCCAGTACTTC.

The genes are TRBV3-1 (or the pseudogene TRBV3-2) and TRBJ2-7, with TRBD2 identical over 7 bases. Germline lookup yields CDR1 LGHDT and CDR2 YNNKEL (reference sequence). After removal of 6 bases from V and 2 bases from J, the junction contained 13 bases not matched to a gene. This CDR3 is built from 16 residues. The CDR3 sequence: CASRSPGRGDPYEQYF. The DNA of the CDR3 is TGTGCCAGCAGAAGCCCCGGTCGGGGGGACCCCTACGAGCAGTACTTC.

As regards this clone: An end of the junction differs from the germline gene, which may be a read error. The J gene is TRBJ1-2, the V gene TRBV19, with a possible D match to TRBD1 (6 bases). This CDR3 has 13 amino acids. CDR1 LNHDA and CDR2 SQIVND come from the germline V gene (reference sequence). The CDR3 DNA follows: TGTGCCAGTAGTCTAGACAGGACTCATGGCTACACCTTC. As protein: CASSLDRTHGYTF.

The gene calls are TRBV5-1 and TRBJ1-1; D not resolved. The germline V gene encodes CDR1 SGHRS and CDR2 YFSETQ. V lost 4 bases, J lost 7 bases, and 14 bases lay in between. This CDR3 contains 13 residues. The DNA of the CDR3 is TGCGCCAGCAGCCTTCCCGGGTCCTATGAAGCTTTCTTT. Its translation is CASSLPGSYEAFF.